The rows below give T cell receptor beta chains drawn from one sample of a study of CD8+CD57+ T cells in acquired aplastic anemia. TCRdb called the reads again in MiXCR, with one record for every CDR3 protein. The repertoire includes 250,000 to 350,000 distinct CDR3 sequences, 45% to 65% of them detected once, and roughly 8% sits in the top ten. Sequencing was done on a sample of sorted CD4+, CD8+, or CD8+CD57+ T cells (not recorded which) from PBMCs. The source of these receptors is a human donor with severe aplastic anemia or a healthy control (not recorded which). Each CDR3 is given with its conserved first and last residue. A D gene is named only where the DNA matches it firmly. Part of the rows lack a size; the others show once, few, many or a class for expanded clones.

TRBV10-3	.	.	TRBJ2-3	TGTGCCATCAGTACGACGGCGGATACGCAGTATTTT	CAISTTADTQYF
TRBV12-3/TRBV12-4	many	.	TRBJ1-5	TGTGCCAGCAGTTGGTGGGGTGTACGCAATCAGCCCCAGCATTTT	CASSWWGVRNQPQHF
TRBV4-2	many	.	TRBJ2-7	TGTGCCAGCAGCCAATGGGTGGAGGGGGCCTCCTACGAGCAGTACTTC	CASSQWVEGASYEQYF
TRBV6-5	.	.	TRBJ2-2	TGTGCCAGCATGTCAGGGGCGAACACCGGGGAGCTGTTTTTT	CASMSGANTGELFF
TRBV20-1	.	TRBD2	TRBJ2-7	TGCAGTGCCAGTAGCGGGGGGGCACGGGAGCAGTACTTC	CSASSGGAREQYF
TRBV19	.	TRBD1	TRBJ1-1	TGTGCCAGTAGTATGACAGGGGGAGGCACTGAAGCTTTCTTT	CASSMTGGGTEAFF
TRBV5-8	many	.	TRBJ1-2	TGTGCCAGCAGCTATGGTGGGGGCTACACCTTC	CASSYGGGYTF
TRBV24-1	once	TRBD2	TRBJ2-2	TGTGCCACCAGTGAGGAACTAGCGGGAGCGCACACCGGGGAGCTGTTTTTT	CATSEELAGAHTGELFF
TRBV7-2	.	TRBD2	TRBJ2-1	TGTGTCAGCAGCTTAGCGGGGGACGGGGGGGACAATGAGCAGTTCTTC	CVSSLAGDGGDNEQFF
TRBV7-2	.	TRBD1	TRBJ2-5	TGTGCCAGCAGCTTAAGGCAGGGGGAAGGAGAGACCCAGTACTTC	CASSLRQGEGETQYF
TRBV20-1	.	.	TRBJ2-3	TGCAGTGCTAGTTACCGGACGGACACAGATACGCAGTATTTT	CSASYRTDTDTQYF
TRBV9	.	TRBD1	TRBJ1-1	TGTGCCAGCAGCGTCCAAATACCGGGACAGGGGGCGGCCGGGGAGACTGAAGCTTTCTTT	CASSVQIPGQGAAGETEAFF
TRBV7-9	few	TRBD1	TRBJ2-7	TGTGCCAGCAGTTATACCGACAGGGGCCTATCCTCCGAGCAGTACTTC	CASSYTDRGLSSEQYF
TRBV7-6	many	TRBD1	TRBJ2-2	TGTGCCAGCAGCCCCCCGGTAGGGACAGCGAACACCGGGGAGCTGTTTTTT	CASSPPVGTANTGELFF
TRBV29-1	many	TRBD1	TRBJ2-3	TGCAGCGTTGAAGGGGGACAGGGATCAGATACGCAGTATTTT	CSVEGGQGSDTQYF
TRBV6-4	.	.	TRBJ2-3	TGTGCCAGCAGTGAGAGCGTGGAGAGCACAGATACGCAGTATTTT	CASSESVESTDTQYF
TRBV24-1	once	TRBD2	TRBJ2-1	TGTGCCACCAGTGACCCCGGGTGGGAGGGCCGTTATGAGCAGTTCTTC	CATSDPGWEGRYEQFF
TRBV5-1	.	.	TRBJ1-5	TGCGCCAGCAGCTTGTCGGCAGGGGTGGATCAGCCCCAGCATTTT	CASSLSAGVDQPQHF
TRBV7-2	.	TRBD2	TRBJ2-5	TGTGCCAGCCTGGGGATCAACAGCGGGGGAGGCGGGACCCAGTACTTC	CASLGINSGGGGTQYF
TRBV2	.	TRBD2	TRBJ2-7	TGTGCCAGCAGTGAGCGCGGGGGGTTCTACGAGCAGTACTTC	CASSERGGFYEQYF
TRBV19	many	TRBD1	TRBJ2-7	TGTGCCAGTAGCCGGGACAGCGCGTCCTACGAGCAGTACTTC	CASSRDSASYEQYF
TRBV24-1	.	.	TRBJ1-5	TGTGCCACCAGTACTCCCGGGATAGGCCAGCCCCAGCATTTT	CATSTPGIGQPQHF
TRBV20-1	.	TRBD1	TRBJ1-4	TGCAGTGCTTCCGCGGGACAGGGGGCTAATGAAAAACTGTTTTTT	CSASAGQGANEKLFF